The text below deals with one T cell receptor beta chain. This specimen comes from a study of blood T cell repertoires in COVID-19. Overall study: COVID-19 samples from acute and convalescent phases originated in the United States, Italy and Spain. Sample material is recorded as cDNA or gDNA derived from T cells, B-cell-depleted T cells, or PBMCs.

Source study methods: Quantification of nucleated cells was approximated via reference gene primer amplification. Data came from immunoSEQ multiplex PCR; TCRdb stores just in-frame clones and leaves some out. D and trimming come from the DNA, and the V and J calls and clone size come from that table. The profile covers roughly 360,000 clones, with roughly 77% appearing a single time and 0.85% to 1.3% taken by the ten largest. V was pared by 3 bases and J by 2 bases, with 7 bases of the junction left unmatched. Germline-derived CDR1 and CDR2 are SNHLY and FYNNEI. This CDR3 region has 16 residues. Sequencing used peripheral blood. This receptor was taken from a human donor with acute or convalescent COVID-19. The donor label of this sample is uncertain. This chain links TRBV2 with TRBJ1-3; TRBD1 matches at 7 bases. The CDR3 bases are TGTGCCAGCAGTGATCCCCTGGACAGGCCTGGAAACACCATATATTTT. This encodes CASSDPLDRPGNTIYF.